One and the same sample provided the 14 T cell receptor beta chains below, sequenced in a study of T cells in tuberculosis. TCRdb's copy holds only in-frame clones and misses some; the assay was immunoSEQ multiplex PCR. Of 25,000 or so clones listed, roughly 89% are singletons. Sequenced: PBMCs. These receptors came from a donor aged 10-30 years with latent tuberculosis or without tuberculosis infection.

This chain's CDR3 is CASSSDGGASYEQYF. As DNA, the CDR3 is TGTGCCAGCAGCTCTGACGGGGGGGCCTCCTACGAGCAGTACTTC. The genes are TRBV9 and TRBJ2-7; TRBD2 matches at 8 bases. CDR3 length: 15 amino acids. Germline values: CDR1 SGDLS, CDR2 YYNGEE. The V and J ends lost 4 bases and 0 bases, in that order; junction bases with no gene match: 6.

The gene calls are TRBV5-1 and TRBJ2-7; D is possibly TRBD1 (5 bases). Trimming cost V 0 bases and J 3 bases, with 13 bases left between them. Germline loops: CDR1 SGHRS, CDR2 YFSETQ. The CDR3 spans 15 residues. CDR3 amino acids: CASSLGQGPVYEQYF. The DNA for the CDR3 is TGCGCCAGCAGCTTGGGTCAGGGTCCGGTCTACGAGCAGTACTTC.

CDR3 residues: CASGGGQALNTEAFF. CDR3 DNA: TGTGCCAGTGGCGGAGGACAGGCATTGAACACTGAAGCTTTCTTT. The genes are TRBV19 and TRBJ1-1, with TRBD1 matching over 7 bases. In germline, CDR1 is LNHDA, CDR2 SQIVND (reference sequence). This CDR3 comprises 15 residues. V trimming: 8 bases; J trimming: 0 bases; junction bases outside the gene matches: 9.

J is TRBJ1-2 and V is TRBV6-5, with a weak D call TRBD1 (6 bases). V shed 5 bases and J shed 2 bases, with 15 bases lying between them. Germline V gene lookup returns CDR1 MNHEY and CDR2 SVGAGI. CDR3 size: 15 residues. The CDR3 DNA sequence: TGTGCCAGCAGTAGTTTTTTCAGGGGAAACTATGGCTACACCTTC. Translation gives CASSSFFRGNYGYTF.

The chain is built from TRBV5-5 and TRBJ1-2; TRBD1 matches at 9 bases. The CDR3 runs 13 residues. J was trimmed by 3 bases and V by 4 bases; bases with no gene match: 1. Per the germline V gene, CDR1 is SGHKS and CDR2 is YYEKEE (reference sequence). The CDR3 sequence: CASSRQGDYGYTF. The CDR3, as DNA: TGTGCCAGCAGCCGACAGGGGGACTATGGCTACACCTTC. Combining the CDR3 with reference TRBV5-5 and TRBJ1-2 gives the whole variable domain DAGVTQSPTHLIKTRGQQVTLRCSPISGHKSVSWYQQVLGQGPQFIFQYYEKEERGRGNFPDRFSARQFPNYSSELNVNALLLGDSALYLCASSRQGDYGYTFGSGTRLTVV.

This clone is termed medium-sized. The rearrangement uses TRBV7-9 and TRBJ2-1; 8 nucleotides match TRBD2. The CDR3 is made up of 16 amino acids. With 4 bases clipped from V and 7 bases from J, the junction kept 12 bases outside the gene matches. Germline assignment: CDR1 SEHNR and CDR2 FQNEAQ (reference sequence). The CDR3 region has the DNA TGTGCCAGCAGCTCCGCCCGGGGGGGCCTCGGTAATGAGCAGTTCTTC. Translation: CASSSARGGLGNEQFF.

The chain couples TRBV6-6 to TRBJ2-1; D is perhaps TRBD2 (5 bases). V lost 0 bases to trimming and J lost 8 bases, with 11 bases between them. The CDR3 totals 14 residues. The germline CDR1 and CDR2 sequences are MNHNY and SVGAGI (reference sequence). CDR3 loop: CASSYSGEAYEQFF. The DNA for the CDR3 is TGTGCCAGCAGTTACTCGGGAGAGGCATATGAGCAGTTCTTC.

The chain is built from TRBV4-3 and TRBJ2-1; TRBD1 might be the D (9 bases). The germline V gene encodes CDR1 LGHNA and CDR2 YSLEER. This CDR3 region has 16 residues. V dropped 3 bases and J dropped 7 bases, with 19 bases sitting between them. CDR3 DNA: TGCGCCAGCAGCCAGGATACAGGGGGCGGGGGGAATGAGCAGTTCTTC. Translated, it gives CASSQDTGGGGNEQFF.

The chain uses TRBV5-5 and TRBJ1-5; the match to TRBD1 covers 10 bases. V was clipped by 5 bases and J by 5 bases; unmatched bases: 13. This CDR3 is 17 amino acids long. Per the germline V gene, CDR1 is SGHKS and CDR2 is YYEKEE (reference sequence). The CDR3 DNA is TGTGCCAGCAGTCCCGGGACAGGGGCGGTTGAGTATCAGCCCCAGCATTTT. Amino acids: CASSPGTGAVEYQPQHF.

V usage is TRBV6-1 and J usage is TRBJ2-3; possible D gene TRBD2, 7 bases. Trimming stripped 0 bases from V and 6 bases from J, with 13 bases between. The V gene's germline CDR1 is MNHNS and CDR2 SASEGT. The CDR3 has 15 residues. CDR3 in DNA: TGTGCCAGCAGTGAAGCGGGGGGGGCAGTGGATACGCAGTATTTT. Translation: CASSEAGGAVDTQYF.

The chain combines TRBV19 with TRBJ2-5, with a tentative D call TRBD2 (7 bases). The CDR3 runs to 15 residues. Per germline, CDR1 LNHDA and CDR2 SQIVND (reference sequence). V was clipped by 4 bases and J by 5 bases, with 17 bases between them. The chain's CDR3 is CASSTGDGGGETQYF. DNA for the CDR3: TGTGCCAGTAGTACCGGGGACGGCGGGGGCGAGACCCAGTACTTC.

This clone was counted between two and nine times. The V call is TRBV10-3, the J call TRBJ1-2, with 7 nucleotides matching TRBD1. This CDR3 comprises 14 residues. From germline, CDR1 is ENHRY and CDR2 SYGVKD. J lost 6 bases, V lost 6 bases, and 10 bases had no gene match. The CDR3 spells CAIRGTDTRNGYTF. Here the CDR3 DNA reads TGTGCCATCAGGGGGACAGATACCCGAAATGGCTACACCTTC.

This clone occurred a few times. The rearrangement joins TRBV5-5 to TRBJ1-5, with 8 positions matching TRBD1. Germline V lookup: CDR1 SGHKS, CDR2 YYEKEE (reference sequence). Trimming cost V 3 bases and J 11 bases; bases outside gene matches: 10. The CDR3 runs 14 residues. The CDR3, as DNA: TGTGCCAGCAGCTCGACAGGGGACGTCAGAACCCAGCATTTT. Its translation: CASSSTGDVRTQHF. Combining the CDR3 with reference TRBV5-5 and TRBJ1-5 gives the whole variable domain DAGVTQSPTHLIKTRGQQVTLRCSPISGHKSVSWYQQVLGQGPQFIFQYYEKEERGRGNFPDRFSARQFPNYSSELNVNALLLGDSALYLCASSSTGDVRTQHFGDGTRLSIL.

V usage is TRBV6-5 and J usage is TRBJ2-3; 7 positions agree with TRBD2. Germline V gives CDR1 MNHEY, CDR2 SVGAGI. The CDR3 contains 13 residues. Trimming cost V 5 bases and J 1 base; bases outside gene matches: 0. CDR3 nucleotide sequence: TGTGCCAGCAGTAGCGGGGGCACAGATACGCAGTATTTT. Translating it yields CASSSGGTDTQYF.